Below, one T cell receptor beta chain is given with its context. Its matching antigen is unknown. The V and J ends lost 6 bases and 7 bases, in that order; junction bases with no gene match: 18. Germline loops: CDR1 MNHEY, CDR2 SMNVEV (reference sequence). The length of the CDR3 is 17 residues. Clones were read by immunoSEQ multiplex PCR, and TCRdb kept only the in-frame ones, dropping some. The table includes around 150,000 clones, around nine tenths detected once. This sample is part of a study of T cell responses to AZD1222 COVID-19 vaccine. General observations from the study: Repertoires were obtained only post-peak T cell response. The donor cohort was predominantly white British with a female majority, and clonal diversity may have been underestimated.

The receptor's source is an adult who received the AZD1222 COVID-19 vaccine. This chain links TRBV27 with TRBJ2-1; 7 bases align to TRBD2. Sequencing was performed on peripheral blood, taken 28 days after the second AZD1222 dose. CDR3 coding DNA: TGTGCCAGCAGCTGGGGTCCCGGACTAGTCGAAGCGAATGAGCAGTTCTTC. Protein product: CASSWGPGLVEANEQFF.